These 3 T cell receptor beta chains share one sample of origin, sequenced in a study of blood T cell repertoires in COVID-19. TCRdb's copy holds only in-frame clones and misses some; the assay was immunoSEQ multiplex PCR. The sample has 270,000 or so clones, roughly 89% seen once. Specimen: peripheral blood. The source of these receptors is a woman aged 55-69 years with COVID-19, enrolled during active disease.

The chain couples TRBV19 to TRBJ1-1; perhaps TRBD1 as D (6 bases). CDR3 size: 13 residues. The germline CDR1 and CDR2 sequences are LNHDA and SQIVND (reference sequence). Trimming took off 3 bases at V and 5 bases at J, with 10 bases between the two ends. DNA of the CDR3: TGTGCCAGTAGTATCGGACAGCTAACTGAAGCTTTCTTT. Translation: CASSIGQLTEAFF.

The CDR3 DNA follows: TGTGCCAGCAGCTTGACTGGGACAGGGGGTAGGACCGGGGAGCTGTTTTTT. The encoded protein is CASSLTGTGGRTGELFF. V and J are TRBV5-5 and TRBJ2-2; 11 nucleotides agree with TRBD1. Germline-derived CDR1 and CDR2 are SGHKS and YYEKEE (reference sequence). This CDR3 spans 17 amino acids. After removal of 1 base from V and 5 bases from J, the junction contained 7 bases not matched to a gene.

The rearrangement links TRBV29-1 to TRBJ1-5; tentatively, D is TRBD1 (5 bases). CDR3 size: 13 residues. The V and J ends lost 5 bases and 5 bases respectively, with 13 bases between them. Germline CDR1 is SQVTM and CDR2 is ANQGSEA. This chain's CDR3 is CSVLQGLDQPQHF. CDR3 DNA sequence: TGCAGCGTTCTCCAGGGTTTGGATCAGCCCCAGCATTTT.